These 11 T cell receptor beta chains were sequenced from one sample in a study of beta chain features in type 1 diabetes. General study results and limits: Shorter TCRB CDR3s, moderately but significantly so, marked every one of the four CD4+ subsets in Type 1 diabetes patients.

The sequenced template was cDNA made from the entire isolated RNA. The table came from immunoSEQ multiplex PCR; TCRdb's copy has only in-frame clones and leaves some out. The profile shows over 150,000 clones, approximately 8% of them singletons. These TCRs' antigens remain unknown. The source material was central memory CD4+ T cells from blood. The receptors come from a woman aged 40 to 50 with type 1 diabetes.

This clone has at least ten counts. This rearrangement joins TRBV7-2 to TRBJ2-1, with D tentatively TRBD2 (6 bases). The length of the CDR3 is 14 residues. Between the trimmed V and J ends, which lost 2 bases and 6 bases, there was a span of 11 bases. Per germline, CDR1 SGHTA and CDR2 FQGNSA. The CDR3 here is CASSLSWRVNEQFF. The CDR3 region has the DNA TGTGCCAGCAGCTTATCATGGAGGGTCAATGAGCAGTTCTTC. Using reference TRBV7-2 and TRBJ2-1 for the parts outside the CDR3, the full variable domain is GAGVSQSPSNKVTEKGKDVELRCDPISGHTALYWYRQSLGQGLEFLIYFQGNSAPDKSGLPSDRFSAERTGGSVSTLTIQRTQQEDSAVYLCASSLSWRVNEQFFGPGTRLTVL.

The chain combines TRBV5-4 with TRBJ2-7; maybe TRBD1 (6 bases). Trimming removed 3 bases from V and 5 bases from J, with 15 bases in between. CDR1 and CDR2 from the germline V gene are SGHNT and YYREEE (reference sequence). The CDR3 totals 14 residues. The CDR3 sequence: CASSYGQLANEQYF. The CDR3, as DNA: TGTGCCAGCAGCTACGGACAGCTGGCCAACGAGCAGTACTTC.

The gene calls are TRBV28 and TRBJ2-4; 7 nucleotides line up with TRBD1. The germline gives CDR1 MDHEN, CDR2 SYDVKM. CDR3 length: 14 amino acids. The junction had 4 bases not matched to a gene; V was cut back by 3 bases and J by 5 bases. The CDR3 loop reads CASSFSQGENIQYF. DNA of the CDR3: TGTGCCAGCAGTTTTAGCCAGGGGGAAAACATTCAGTACTTC.

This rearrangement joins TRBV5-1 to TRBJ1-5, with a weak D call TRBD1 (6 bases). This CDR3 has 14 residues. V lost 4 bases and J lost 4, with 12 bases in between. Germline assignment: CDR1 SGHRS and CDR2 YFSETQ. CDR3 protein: CASSADSINQPQHF. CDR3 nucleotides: TGCGCCAGCAGCGCGGACAGTATAAATCAGCCCCAGCATTTT.

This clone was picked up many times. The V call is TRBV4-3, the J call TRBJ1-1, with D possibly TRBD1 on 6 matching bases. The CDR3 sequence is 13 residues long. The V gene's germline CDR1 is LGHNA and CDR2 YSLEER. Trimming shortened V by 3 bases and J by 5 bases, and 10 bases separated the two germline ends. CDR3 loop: CASSQIRGTEAFF. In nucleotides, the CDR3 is TGCGCCAGCAGCCAGATCAGGGGAACTGAAGCTTTCTTT.

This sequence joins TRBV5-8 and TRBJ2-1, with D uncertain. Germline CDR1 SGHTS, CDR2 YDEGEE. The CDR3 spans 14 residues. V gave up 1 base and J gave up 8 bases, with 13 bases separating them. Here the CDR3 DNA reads TGTGCCAGCAGCTTGCCGGGTGCACGATATGAGCAGTTCTTC. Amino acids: CASSLPGARYEQFF.

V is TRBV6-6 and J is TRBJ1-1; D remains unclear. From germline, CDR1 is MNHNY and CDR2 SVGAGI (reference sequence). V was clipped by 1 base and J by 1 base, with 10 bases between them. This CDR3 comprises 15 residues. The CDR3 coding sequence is TGTGCCAGCAGTTACTTCGGGGAGGGGAACACTGAAGCTTTCTTT. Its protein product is CASSYFGEGNTEAFF.

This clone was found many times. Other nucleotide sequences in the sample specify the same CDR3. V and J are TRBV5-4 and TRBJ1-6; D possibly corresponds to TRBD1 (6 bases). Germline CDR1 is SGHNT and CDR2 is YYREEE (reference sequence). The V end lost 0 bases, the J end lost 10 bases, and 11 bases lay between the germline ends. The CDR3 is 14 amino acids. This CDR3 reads CASSLDRVGSPLHF. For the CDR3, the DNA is TGTGCCAGCAGCTTGGACAGGGTCGGCTCACCCCTCCACTTT.

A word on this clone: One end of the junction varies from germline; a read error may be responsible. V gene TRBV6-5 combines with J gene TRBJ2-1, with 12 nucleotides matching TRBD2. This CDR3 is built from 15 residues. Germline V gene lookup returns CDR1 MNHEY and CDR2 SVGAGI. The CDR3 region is CAISTTSGSGDEQFF. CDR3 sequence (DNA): TGTGCCATCAGTACGACTAGCGGGAGTGGTGATGAGCAGTTCTTC.

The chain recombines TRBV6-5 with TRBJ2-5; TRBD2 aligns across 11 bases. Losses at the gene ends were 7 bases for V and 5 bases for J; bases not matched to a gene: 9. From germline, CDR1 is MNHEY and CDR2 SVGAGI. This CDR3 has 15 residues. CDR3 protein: CASIGSGGGRETQYF. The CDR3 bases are TGTGCCAGCATAGGTAGCGGGGGGGGTAGGGAGACCCAGTACTTC.

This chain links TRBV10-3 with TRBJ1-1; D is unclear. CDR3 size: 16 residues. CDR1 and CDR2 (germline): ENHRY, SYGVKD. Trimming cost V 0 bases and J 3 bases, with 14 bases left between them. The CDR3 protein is CAISESTRGRDTEAFF. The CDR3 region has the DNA TGTGCCATCAGTGAGTCGACTCGTGGGAGAGACACTGAAGCTTTCTTT.